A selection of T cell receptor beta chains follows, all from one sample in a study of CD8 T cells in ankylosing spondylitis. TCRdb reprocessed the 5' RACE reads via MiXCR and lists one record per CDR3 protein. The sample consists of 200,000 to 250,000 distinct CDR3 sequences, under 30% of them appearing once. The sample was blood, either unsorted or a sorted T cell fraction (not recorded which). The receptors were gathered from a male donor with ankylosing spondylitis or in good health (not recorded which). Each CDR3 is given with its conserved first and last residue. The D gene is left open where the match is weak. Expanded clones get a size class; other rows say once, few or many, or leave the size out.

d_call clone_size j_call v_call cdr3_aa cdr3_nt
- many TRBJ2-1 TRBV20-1 CSAPGRDSYNEQFF TGCAGTGCCCCAGGCCGGGACTCCTACAATGAGCAGTTCTTC
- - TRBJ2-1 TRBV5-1 CASSLSKLKGFPNEQFF TGCGCCAGCAGCTTATCTAAATTGAAAGGGTTCCCCAATGAGCAGTTCTTC
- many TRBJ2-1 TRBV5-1 CASSQGLQSYNEQFF TGCGCCAGCAGCCAGGGACTCCAATCCTACAATGAGCAGTTCTTC
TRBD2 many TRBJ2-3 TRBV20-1 CSADTSASTDTQYF TGCAGTGCGGATACTAGCGCTAGCACAGATACGCAGTATTTT
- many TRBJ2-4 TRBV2 CASSGVQNIQYF TGTGCCAGCAGTGGGGTCCAGAACATTCAGTACTTC
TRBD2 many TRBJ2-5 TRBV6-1 CASSASGTKTQYF TGTGCCAGCAGTGCTTCCGGGACTAAGACCCAGTACTTC
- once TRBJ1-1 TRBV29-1 CSVQQELNTEAFF TGCAGCGTCCAGCAGGAGTTGAACACTGAAGCTTTCTTT
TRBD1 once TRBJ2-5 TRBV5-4 CASSSRDSQETQYF TGTGCCAGCAGCTCCCGGGACAGCCAAGAGACCCAGTACTTC
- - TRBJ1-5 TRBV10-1 CASSDSTEPQHF TGCGCCAGCAGTGACTCGACAGAGCCCCAGCATTTT
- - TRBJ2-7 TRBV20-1 CSARGTKNKGNEQYF TGCAGTGCTAGAGGCACTAAAAACAAAGGGAACGAGCAGTACTTC
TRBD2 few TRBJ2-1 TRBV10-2 CASSGTSGSVNEQFF TGCGCCAGCAGTGGGACTAGCGGGAGTGTGAATGAGCAGTTCTTC
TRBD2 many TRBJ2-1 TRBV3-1 CASSQGASGLVGEQFF TGTGCCAGCAGCCAAGGAGCTAGCGGATTGGTTGGTGAGCAGTTCTTC
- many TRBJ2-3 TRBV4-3 CASSQGEGGTGRTDTQYF TGCGCCAGCAGCCAAGGGGAGGGCGGGACAGGACGGACAGATACGCAGTATTTT
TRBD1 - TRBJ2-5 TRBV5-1 CASSLGTGGQETQYF TGCGCCAGCAGCTTGGGGACAGGGGGCCAAGAGACCCAGTACTTC
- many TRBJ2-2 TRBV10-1 CASSESGPTGELFF TGCGCCAGCAGTGAGTCAGGGCCTACCGGGGAGCTGTTTTTT
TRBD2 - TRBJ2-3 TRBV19 CASSIEAGTRNTQYF TGTGCCAGTAGTATCGAAGCGGGGACGAGAAATACGCAGTATTTT
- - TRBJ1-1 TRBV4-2 CASSHPQLNTEAFF TGTGCCAGCAGCCACCCCCAACTGAACACTGAAGCTTTCTTT
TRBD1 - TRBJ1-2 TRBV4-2 CASSQEAHRGYGYTF TGTGCCAGCAGCCAAGAGGCCCACAGGGGCTATGGCTACACCTTC
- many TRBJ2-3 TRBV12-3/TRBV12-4 CASSALGDTQYF TGTGCCAGCAGTGCTTTAGGGGATACGCAGTATTTT
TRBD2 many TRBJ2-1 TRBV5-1 CASSLVPAGVSNEQFF TGCGCCAGCAGCTTGGTCCCAGCGGGAGTAAGCAATGAGCAGTTCTTC
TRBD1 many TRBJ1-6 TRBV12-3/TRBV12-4 CASSIGTANSPLHF TGTGCCAGCAGTATAGGGACAGCCAATTCACCCCTCCACTTT
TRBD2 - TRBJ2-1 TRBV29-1 CSVEGGGEYNEQFF TGCAGCGTTGAAGGGGGAGGGGAGTACAATGAGCAGTTCTTC
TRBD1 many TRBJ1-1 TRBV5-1 CASSLRTGVEAFF TGCGCCAGCAGCTTGCGGACAGGGGTGGAAGCTTTCTTT
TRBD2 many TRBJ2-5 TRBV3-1 CASSQVTSGSRETQYF TGTGCCAGCAGCCAAGTAACTAGCGGGAGTCGGGAGACCCAGTACTTC
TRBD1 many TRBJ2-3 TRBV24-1 CATSDTTGGSTDTQYF TGTGCCACCAGTGACACGACAGGGGGAAGCACAGATACGCAGTATTTT
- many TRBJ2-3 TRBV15 CATSRDPGSTDTQYF TGTGCCACCAGCAGAGATCCAGGATCCACAGATACGCAGTATTTT
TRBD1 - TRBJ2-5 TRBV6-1 CASRLTGAETQYF TGTGCCAGCAGACTAACAGGGGCGGAGACCCAGTACTTC
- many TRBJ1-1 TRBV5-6 CASSQRGGESSFF TGTGCCAGCAGTCAGAGGGGGGGGGAATCTTCTTTCTTT
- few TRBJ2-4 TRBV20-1 CSAHGELAKNIQYF TGCAGTGCCCACGGGGAGTTAGCCAAAAACATTCAGTACTTC
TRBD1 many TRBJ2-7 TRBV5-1 CASSLPGGTGEQYF TGCGCCAGCAGCTTGCCAGGGGGCACTGGCGAGCAGTACTTC
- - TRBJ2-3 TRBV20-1 CSAALGTDTQYF TGCAGTGCTGCGCTGGGCACAGATACGCAGTATTTT
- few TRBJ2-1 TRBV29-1 CSVAQSSYNEQFF TGCAGCGTGGCCCAAAGCTCCTACAATGAGCAGTTCTTC
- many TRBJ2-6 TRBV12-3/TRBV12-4 CASRDSPYSGANVLTF TGTGCCAGCAGGGACAGTCCGTACTCTGGGGCCAACGTCCTGACTTTC
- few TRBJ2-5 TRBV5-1 CASSRESPQETQYF TGCGCCAGCAGCCGGGAGTCCCCTCAAGAGACCCAGTACTTC
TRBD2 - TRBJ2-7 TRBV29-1 CSVQPVPKTSGSHEQYF TGCAGCGTCCAGCCCGTGCCGAAAACTAGCGGGAGCCACGAGCAGTACTTC
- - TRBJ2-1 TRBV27 CASSLQVRAERYNEQFF TGTGCCAGCAGTTTACAGGTCCGGGCAGAGAGGTACAATGAGCAGTTCTTC
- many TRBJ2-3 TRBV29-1 CSGYTDTQYF TGCAGCGGGTACACAGATACGCAGTATTTT
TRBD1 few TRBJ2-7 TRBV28 CASSLFTQPGGGSEQYF TGTGCCAGCAGTTTATTCACCCAGCCAGGGGGCGGTTCGGAGCAGTACTTC
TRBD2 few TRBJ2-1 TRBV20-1 CSARGPWTSGRGSYNEQFF TGCAGTGCTAGAGGCCCGTGGACTAGCGGGAGAGGGTCCTACAATGAGCAGTTCTTC
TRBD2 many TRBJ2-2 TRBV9 CASSAEMRETLSGELFF TGTGCCAGCAGCGCAGAAATGCGGGAGACTTTGAGCGGGGAGCTGTTTTTT
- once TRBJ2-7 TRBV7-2 CASSPPGSPYEQYF TGTGCCAGCAGCCCCCCAGGGTCCCCTTACGAGCAGTACTTC
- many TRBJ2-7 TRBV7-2 CASSPARGSYEQYF TGTGCCAGCAGCCCGGCACGGGGGAGCTACGAGCAGTACTTC
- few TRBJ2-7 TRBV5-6 CASSHRDFSHEQYF TGTGCCAGCAGCCACCGGGACTTCTCCCACGAGCAGTACTTC
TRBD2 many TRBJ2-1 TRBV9 CASSPRGAGGVEQFF TGTGCCAGCAGCCCCCGCGGAGCGGGAGGTGTCGAGCAGTTCTTC
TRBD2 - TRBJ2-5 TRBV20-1 CSTSGGDQETQYF TGCAGCACTAGCGGAGGGGATCAAGAGACCCAGTACTTC
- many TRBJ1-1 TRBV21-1 CASSSCHPQDTEAFF TGTGCCAGCAGTTCCTGCCACCCTCAGGACACTGAAGCTTTCTTT
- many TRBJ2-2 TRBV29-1 CSVVGSGNTGELFF TGCAGCGTTGTCGGTTCTGGAAACACCGGGGAGCTGTTTTTT
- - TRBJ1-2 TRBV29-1 CSVEYGKGYTF TGCAGCGTTGAATACGGGAAGGGCTACACCTTC